These 27 T cell receptor beta chains share one sample of origin, sequenced in a study of T cell clonotyping in hematopoietic cell transplantation. Specified time point: recipient sample about 28 days before transplant, after cytoreduction. Using immunoSEQ multiplex PCR, the repertoire was profiled, and TCRdb retains in-frame clones only, with some absent. The sample lists more than 40,000 clones, 85% seen once, with approximately 3% in the top ten. Sequencing was performed on peripheral blood mononuclear cells, taken before stem cell transplant. These receptor sequences come from a man aged 55 to 69 with acute myeloid leukemia. Some clones in this sample may be carry-over from other donors' samples.

The chain recombines TRBV29-1 with TRBJ2-7, with D maybe TRBD2 (6 bases). This CDR3 region has 15 residues. The V end lost 3 bases, the J end lost 2 bases, and 17 bases lay between the germline ends. CDR1 is SQVTM, CDR2 ANQGSEA, per germline. The DNA of the CDR3 is TGCAGCGTTGAGCTCCCGGGGGAGAAACCCTACGAGCAGTACTTC. This translates into CSVELPGEKPYEQYF.

This clone showed up just a few times. The chain uses TRBV7-2 and TRBJ1-2, with 7 bases aligning to TRBD1. The germline CDR1 and CDR2 sequences are SGHTA and FQGNSA. Trimming cost V 5 bases and J 0 bases; bases outside gene matches: 3. The CDR3 is made up of 14 amino acids. The CDR3 coding sequence is TGTGCCAGCAGCGTAGACAGGGCTAACTATGGCTACACCTTC. This encodes CASSVDRANYGYTF.

J is TRBJ2-5 and V is TRBV2; TRBD1 or TRBD2 may be the D gene (5 bases each). Germline V gene data show CDR1 as SNHLY and CDR2 as FYNNEI. The V end lost 7 bases, the J end lost 0 bases, and 15 bases lay between the germline ends. This CDR3 comprises 15 residues. The CDR3 DNA sequence: TGTGCCAGCAAGTCCGGGACGGTGTACCAAGAGACCCAGTACTTC. It translates to CASKSGTVYQETQYF.

This chain connects TRBV16 to TRBJ2-7, with D perhaps being TRBD1 or TRBD2 (5 bases each). CDR3 length equals 15 residues. Between the trimmed V and J ends, which lost 0 bases and 7 bases, there was a span of 16 bases. In germline, CDR1 is KGHSY, CDR2 FQNENV. CDR3 nucleotide sequence: TGTGCCAGCAGCCAATCGGGGACGGGTTTAGCAGAGCAGTACTTC. This codes for CASSQSGTGLAEQYF.

This chain connects TRBV5-1 to TRBJ2-7; no clear D gene. The germline V and J ends were trimmed by 4 bases and 4 bases, with 12 bases remaining between them. The CDR3 is 13 amino acids. The germline V gene has CDR1 SGHRS and CDR2 YFSETQ. This chain's CDR3 is CASSPPLGYEQYF. The CDR3 DNA is TGCGCCAGCAGCCCCCCCCTGGGATACGAGCAGTACTTC.

The chain links TRBV2 to TRBJ1-1; D unresolved. Germline V gives CDR1 SNHLY, CDR2 FYNNEI. V was cut by 10 bases and J by 12 bases, with 15 bases left in between. This CDR3 spans 10 amino acids. CDR3 DNA: TGTGCCACCCAAGTCCCGAACCCTTTCTTT. Its protein product is CATQVPNPFF.

V usage is TRBV19 and J usage is TRBJ2-7; 7 bases agree with TRBD1. CDR3 length: 12 residues. Germline CDR1 is LNHDA and CDR2 is SQIVND (reference sequence). The junction had 4 bases not matched to a gene; V was cut back by 10 bases and J by 1 base. The CDR3 region is CATSTGSYEQYF. Written as DNA, the CDR3 is TGTGCCACCTCGACAGGGTCCTACGAGCAGTACTTC.

The J gene is TRBJ1-5, the V gene TRBV7-9; D is perhaps TRBD1 (6 bases). V was pared by 5 bases and J by 1 base, with 9 bases between. The CDR3 has 14 residues. Germline V lookup: CDR1 SEHNR, CDR2 FQNEAQ (reference sequence). The DNA for the CDR3 is TGTGCCAGCAGCCTCAGGGGAAGCAATCAGCCCCAGCATTTT. Protein sequence: CASSLRGSNQPQHF.

The chain uses TRBV10-3 and TRBJ2-7; 7 bases map to TRBD1. The CDR3 has 15 amino acids. J lost 2 bases, V lost 3 bases, and 7 bases had no gene match. CDR1 ENHRY and CDR2 SYGVKD come from the germline V gene. The CDR3 DNA is TGTGCCATCAGTGATAGGGGGCGACCGGCCTACGAGCAGTACTTC. Protein product: CAISDRGRPAYEQYF.

The chain is built from TRBV30 and TRBJ2-5; 8 nucleotides match TRBD2. Germline V gives CDR1 GTSNPN, CDR2 SVGIG (reference sequence). The V gene end was trimmed by 8 bases and the J gene end by 9 bases; junction bases not matched to a gene: 8. The CDR3 contains 11 residues. Here the CDR3 reads CAGYSGGAQYF. The CDR3 bases are TGTGCCGGGTACTCGGGAGGGGCCCAGTACTTC.

This clone was counted between two and nine times. The chain joins TRBV6-5 to TRBJ1-1; D is uncertain. The V end lost 7 bases, the J end lost 4 bases, and 16 bases lay between the germline ends. Germline assignment: CDR1 MNHEY and CDR2 SVGAGI. This CDR3 contains 14 residues. CDR3 residues: CASIDNGWSTEAFF. For the CDR3, the DNA is TGTGCCAGCATCGACAATGGCTGGAGCACTGAAGCTTTCTTT.

V is TRBV7-2 and J is TRBJ1-1, with D possibly TRBD1 on 5 matching bases. Germline CDR1 SGHTA, CDR2 FQGNSA. The V end was cut by 5 bases, the J end by 1 base, with 14 bases between. The CDR3 runs to 15 residues. The CDR3 DNA reads TGTGCCAGCAGCAGCCAGGCGGGGGGGAACACTGAAGCTTTCTTT. Its translation is CASSSQAGGNTEAFF.

The rearrangement joins TRBV5-4 to TRBJ2-6; the D gene is possibly TRBD2 (7 bases). V was pared by 6 bases and J by 2 bases, with 12 bases between. The CDR3 has 15 residues. Germline V lookup: CDR1 SGHNT, CDR2 YYREEE (reference sequence). DNA for the CDR3: TGTGCCAGCAACGGGCGGGGGCCTGGGGCCAACGTCCTGACTTTC. Protein: CASNGRGPGANVLTF.

The rearrangement links TRBV10-1 to TRBJ2-7, with 7 nucleotides matching TRBD1. V dropped 6 bases and J dropped 3; count of bases not matched to a gene: 5. The CDR3 contains 13 residues. Germline V CDR1 and CDR2: WNHNN, SYGVQD (reference sequence). Here the CDR3 reads CASRGDSVYEQYF. The CDR3 region has the DNA TGCGCCAGCAGAGGGGACAGCGTCTACGAGCAGTACTTC.

V and J are TRBV6-4 and TRBJ1-3; 11 bases map to TRBD1. CDR3 length: 18 residues. V shed 0 bases and J 0 bases; nucleotides not matched to a gene: 4. Germline V lookup: CDR1 MRHNA, CDR2 SNTAGT. CDR3 sequence: CASSDSRTGGISGNTIYF. The CDR3 bases are TGTGCCAGCAGTGACTCAAGGACAGGGGGCATCTCTGGAAACACCATATATTTT.

This clone has a handful of counts. The rearrangement links TRBV30 to TRBJ1-1, with D hard to call. The CDR3 covers 13 residues. Trimming shortened V by 4 bases and J by 5 bases, and 14 bases separated the two germline ends. Germline CDR1 is GTSNPN and CDR2 is SVGIG (reference sequence). The CDR3 bases are TGTGCCTGGACACGGATCTCAGTTACTGAAGCTTTCTTT. Residues: CAWTRISVTEAFF.

The CDR3 bases are TGTGCCAGCAGTTTCCCTGGACAGAAGAAGTCTGGAAACACCATATATTTT. Translation gives CASSFPGQKKSGNTIYF. The rearrangement uses TRBV28 and TRBJ1-3; the D gene is possibly TRBD1 (6 bases). The V end was cut by 3 bases, the J end by 1 base, with 16 bases between. The CDR3 runs to 17 residues. Germline V gene sequence: CDR1 MDHEN, CDR2 SYDVKM.

V gene TRBV9 combines with J gene TRBJ2-5; 7 nucleotides line up with TRBD2. The V segment lost 0 bases and the J segment 4 bases; nucleotides outside the gene matches: 3. CDR3 length equals 14 residues. Germline assignment: CDR1 SGDLS and CDR2 YYNGEE. This chain's CDR3 is CASSVASGAETQYF. In nucleotides, the CDR3 is TGTGCCAGCAGCGTAGCGAGCGGGGCAGAGACCCAGTACTTC.

This rearrangement joins TRBV12-5 to TRBJ1-6; no reliable D call. Germline V gene data show CDR1 as LGHNT and CDR2 as FRNRAP. V lost 0 bases and J lost 0, with 9 bases in between. The CDR3 runs 17 residues. The chain's CDR3 is CASGLVPPSSYNSPLHF. The CDR3 DNA follows: TGTGCTAGTGGTTTGGTACCTCCAAGCTCCTATAATTCACCCCTCCACTTT.

The gene calls are TRBV2 and TRBJ2-3; no reliable D call. V was pared by 3 bases and J by 12 bases, with 10 bases between. There are 11 residues in the CDR3. Germline V gene lookup returns CDR1 SNHLY and CDR2 FYNNEI. The CDR3 protein is CASSDSEPQYF. CDR3 DNA sequence: TGTGCCAGCAGTGATTCAGAGCCTCAGTATTTT.

The genes are TRBV11-3 and TRBJ1-2; D is possibly TRBD1 (6 bases). The CDR3 is 14 amino acids. CDR1 and CDR2 (germline): SGHNT, YENEEA. Trimming left V 0 bases short and J 3 bases short, with 8 bases between. CDR3 sequence (DNA): TGTGCCAGCAGCTTAGAGGCAGGGGACTATGGCTACACCTTC. The encoded protein is CASSLEAGDYGYTF.

This sequence joins TRBV5-1 and TRBJ1-1; D call uncertain. The CDR3 length is 13 residues. In germline, CDR1 is SGHRS, CDR2 YFSETQ. V lost 2 bases and J 0 bases, leaving 5 bases between the germline ends. The CDR3 reads CASSLGLNTEAFF. The CDR3 DNA is TGCGCCAGCAGCTTAGGGTTGAACACTGAAGCTTTCTTT.

The J gene is TRBJ1-1, the V gene TRBV7-6; D not resolved. The CDR3 has 14 residues. Trimming stripped 0 bases from V and 0 bases from J, with 5 bases between. CDR1 SGHVS and CDR2 FNYEAQ come from the germline V gene. The CDR3 spells CASSLAPVNTEAFF. In nucleotides, the CDR3 is TGTGCCAGCAGCTTAGCTCCGGTGAACACTGAAGCTTTCTTT.

This clone has only one observation. V usage is TRBV4-1 and J usage is TRBJ1-6; 7 positions agree with TRBD1. Unmatched junction bases numbered 2, after V lost 4 bases and J lost 5 bases. The CDR3 spans 14 residues. Germline V gene sequence: CDR1 MGHRA, CDR2 YSYEKL. The CDR3 coding sequence is TGCGCCAGCAGCCCGGGACAGAATAATTCACCCCTCCACTTT. Its protein is CASSPGQNNSPLHF.

The chain combines TRBV7-2 with TRBJ1-5; tentative D call: TRBD1 (5 bases). CDR3 length: 16 residues. Trimming removed 5 bases at V and 0 bases at J, with 14 bases between. The germline gives CDR1 SGHTA, CDR2 FQGNSA. CDR3 loop: CASSRGAGFSNQPQHF. The DNA of the CDR3 is TGTGCCAGCAGCCGCGGGGCAGGGTTTAGCAATCAGCCCCAGCATTTT.

The chain links TRBV6-1 to TRBJ2-6, with D uncertain. Germline lookup yields CDR1 MNHNS and CDR2 SASEGT. The CDR3 extends over 16 amino acids. Trimming removed 3 bases at V and 0 bases at J, with 9 bases between. The CDR3 spells CASSEARSSGANVLTF. In nucleotides, the CDR3 is TGTGCCAGCAGTGAGGCAAGGAGCTCTGGGGCCAACGTCCTGACTTTC.

This chain uses TRBV5-1 with TRBJ1-6; D is unresolved. CDR3 size: 14 residues. In germline, CDR1 is SGHRS, CDR2 YFSETQ. V lost 5 bases and J 5 bases, leaving 11 bases between the germline ends. CDR3 coding DNA: TGCGCCAGCAGTTACGGGAGTAATAATTCACCCCTCCACTTT. Encoded protein: CASSYGSNNSPLHF.